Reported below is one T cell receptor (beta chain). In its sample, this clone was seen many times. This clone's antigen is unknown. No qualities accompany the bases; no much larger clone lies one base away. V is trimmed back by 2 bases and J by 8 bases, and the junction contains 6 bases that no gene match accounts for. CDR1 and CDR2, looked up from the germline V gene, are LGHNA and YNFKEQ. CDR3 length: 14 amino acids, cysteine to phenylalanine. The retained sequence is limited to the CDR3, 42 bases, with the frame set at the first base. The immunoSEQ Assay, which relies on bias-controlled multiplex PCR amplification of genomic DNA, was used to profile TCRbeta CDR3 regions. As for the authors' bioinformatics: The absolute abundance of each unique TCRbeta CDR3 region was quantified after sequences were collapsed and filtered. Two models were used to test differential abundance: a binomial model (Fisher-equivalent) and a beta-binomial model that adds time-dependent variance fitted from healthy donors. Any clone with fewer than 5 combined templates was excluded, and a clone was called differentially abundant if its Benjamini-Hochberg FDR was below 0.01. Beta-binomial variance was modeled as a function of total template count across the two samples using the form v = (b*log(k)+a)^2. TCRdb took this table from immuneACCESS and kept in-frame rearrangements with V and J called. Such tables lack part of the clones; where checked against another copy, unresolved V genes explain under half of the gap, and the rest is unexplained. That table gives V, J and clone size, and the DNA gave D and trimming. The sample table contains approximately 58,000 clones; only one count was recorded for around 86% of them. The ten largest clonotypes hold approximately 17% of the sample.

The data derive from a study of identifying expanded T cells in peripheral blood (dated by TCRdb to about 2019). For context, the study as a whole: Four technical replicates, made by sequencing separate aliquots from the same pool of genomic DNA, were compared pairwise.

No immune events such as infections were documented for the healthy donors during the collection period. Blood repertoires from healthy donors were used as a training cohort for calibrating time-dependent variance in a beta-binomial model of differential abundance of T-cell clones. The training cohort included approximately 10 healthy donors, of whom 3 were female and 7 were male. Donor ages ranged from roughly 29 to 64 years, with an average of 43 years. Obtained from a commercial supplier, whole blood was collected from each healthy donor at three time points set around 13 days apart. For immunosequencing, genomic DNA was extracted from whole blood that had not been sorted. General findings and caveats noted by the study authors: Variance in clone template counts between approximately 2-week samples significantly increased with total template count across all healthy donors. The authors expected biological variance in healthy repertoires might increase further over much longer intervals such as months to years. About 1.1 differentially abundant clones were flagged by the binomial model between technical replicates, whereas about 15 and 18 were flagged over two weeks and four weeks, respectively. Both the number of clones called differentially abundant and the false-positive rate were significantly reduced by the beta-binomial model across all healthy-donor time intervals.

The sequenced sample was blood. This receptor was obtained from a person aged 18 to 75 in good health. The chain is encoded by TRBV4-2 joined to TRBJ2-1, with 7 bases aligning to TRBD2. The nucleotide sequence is TGTGCCAGCAGCCAAACGGGGGGTAGGGATGAGCAGTTCTTC. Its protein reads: CASSQTGGRDEQFF.